This T cell receptor (beta chain) was recorded in a study of T cells in Graves' hyperthyroidism and ophthalmopathy. RNA transcripts gave rise to amplified TCR beta CDR3 regions. The HTBI primer set drove a first-round RT-PCR of the TCR CDR3. Via MiXCR, TCRdb re-called the multiplex PCR reads, giving one row per CDR3 protein. Of 600,000 to 750,000 distinct CDR3 sequences in the sample, roughly 17% are singletons; the top ten hold less than 20%. This CDR3 has 15 residues. The germline V gene has CDR1 SNHLY and CDR2 FYNNEI. V lost 0 bases and J 4 bases, leaving 11 bases between the germline ends. Disease duration under 2 months; hyperthyroidism patients were aged 18 to 65. At least ten counts were recorded for this clonotype.

V and J are TRBV2 and TRBJ2-3; D unclear. This sequence originates from a man aged 45-65 years with Graves' hyperthyroidism. What was sequenced was blood. This CDR3 is CASSEAPTPSDTQYF. The DNA of the CDR3 is TGTGCCAGCAGTGAAGCCCCCACCCCCTCAGATACGCAGTATTTT.